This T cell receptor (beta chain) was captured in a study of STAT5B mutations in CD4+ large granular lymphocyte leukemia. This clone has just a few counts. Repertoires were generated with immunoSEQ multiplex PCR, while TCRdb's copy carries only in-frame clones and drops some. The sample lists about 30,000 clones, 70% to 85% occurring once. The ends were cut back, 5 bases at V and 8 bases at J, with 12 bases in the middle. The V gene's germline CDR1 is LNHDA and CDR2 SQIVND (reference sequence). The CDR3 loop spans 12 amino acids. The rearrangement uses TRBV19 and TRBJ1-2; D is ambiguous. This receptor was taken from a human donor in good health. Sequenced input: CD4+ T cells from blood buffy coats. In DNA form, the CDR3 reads TGTGCCAGTAGTCTCCAAACCCAAGGCTACACCTTC. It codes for CASSLQTQGYTF. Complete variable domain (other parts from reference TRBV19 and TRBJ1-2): DGGITQSPKYLFRKEGQNVTLSCEQNLNHDAMYWYRQDPGQGLRLIYYSQIVNDFQKGDIAEGYSVSREKKESFPLTVTSAQKNPTAFYLCASSLQTQGYTFGSGTRLTVV.